What follows are 19 T cell receptor beta chains derived from one specimen sequenced in a study of T cell responses to AZD1222 COVID-19 vaccine. Profiling relied on immunoSEQ multiplex PCR, and the TCRdb table lists in-frame clones only, not all of them. Of around 88,000 clones in the sample, 85% to 90% were seen once. This material consisted of peripheral blood, taken on day 0 of AZD1222 vaccination. The receptor source for this set is an adult in good health.

V gene TRBV29-1 combines with J gene TRBJ1-5, with no clear D. The CDR3 runs to 14 residues. V was pared by 5 bases and J by 0 bases, with 11 bases between. The germline gives CDR1 SQVTM, CDR2 ANQGSEA. The chain's CDR3 is CSVSTVSSNQPQHF. DNA for the CDR3: TGCAGCGTTTCCACCGTAAGTAGCAATCAGCCCCAGCATTTT.

The chain joins TRBV6-5 to TRBJ1-1; no reliable D call. CDR1 and CDR2 (germline): MNHEY, SVGAGI. The CDR3 is 11 residues long. V was clipped by 6 bases and J by 2 bases, with 4 bases between them. This CDR3 is CASSANTEAFF. The CDR3 DNA is TGTGCCAGCAGCGCTAACACTGAAGCTTTCTTT.

J is TRBJ1-2 and V is TRBV9; weak D call: TRBD1 (5 bases). The germline CDR1 and CDR2 sequences are SGDLS and YYNGEE. The CDR3 sequence is 15 residues long. Trimming took off 0 bases at V and 3 bases at J, with 12 bases between the two ends. The CDR3 protein is CASSVDGTADYGYTF. Written as DNA, the CDR3 is TGTGCCAGCAGCGTAGACGGGACGGCCGACTATGGCTACACCTTC.

The chain is built from TRBV19 and TRBJ2-4; a possible D gene is TRBD2 (5 bases). The germline V gene has CDR1 LNHDA and CDR2 SQIVND (reference sequence). The CDR3 spans 13 residues. The ends were cut back, 7 bases at V and 5 bases at J, with 12 bases in the middle. CDR3 in amino acids: CASTGVGQNIQYF. The CDR3 nucleotides are TGTGCCAGTACCGGGGTAGGGCAAAACATTCAGTACTTC.

This chain uses TRBV28 with TRBJ2-2, with D perhaps matching TRBD1 (5 bases). CDR3 length: 15 amino acids. V was clipped by 5 bases and J by 4 bases, with 14 bases between them. Germline V gene sequence: CDR1 MDHEN, CDR2 SYDVKM. CDR3 amino acids: CASSDEGVGTGELFF. CDR3 bases: TGTGCCAGCAGTGACGAAGGGGTGGGCACCGGGGAGCTGTTTTTT.

V usage is TRBV6-5 and J usage is TRBJ2-2; 11 bases line up with TRBD1. The germline CDR1 and CDR2 sequences are MNHEY and SVGAGI. V gave up 6 bases and J gave up 6 bases; unmatched junction bases: 6. CDR3 size: 15 residues. DNA of the CDR3: TGTGCCAGCAGACGCCTGGGACAGGGGGCCGGGGAGCTGTTTTTT. Its protein product is CASRRLGQGAGELFF.

This chain joins TRBV4-3 and TRBJ2-1; TRBD2 is a possible D gene (5 bases). Germline V CDR1 and CDR2: LGHNA, YSLEER. The CDR3 runs 18 residues. V lost 1 base and J 4 bases, leaving 20 bases between the germline ends. The CDR3 region has the DNA TGCGCCAGCAGCCAAGCACCCCGGTGGCTAGCTGCTTACAATGAGCAGTTCTTC. Amino acids: CASSQAPRWLAAYNEQFF.

This chain joins TRBV7-9 and TRBJ1-6; D is undetermined. CDR1 and CDR2 (germline): SEHNR, FQNEAQ (reference sequence). The CDR3 spans 13 residues. V dropped 1 base and J dropped 6 bases, with 4 bases sitting between them. The CDR3 sequence is CASSLDSNSPLHF. CDR3 nucleotides: TGTGCCAGCAGCTTAGACAGTAATTCACCCCTCCACTTT.

J is TRBJ2-1 and V is TRBV5-1; TRBD1 aligns across 7 bases. This CDR3 is 16 amino acids long. The germline V gene encodes CDR1 SGHRS and CDR2 YFSETQ. J gave up 1 base and V 0 bases, and 4 bases lay outside the gene matches. CDR3 bases: TGCGCCAGCAGCTTGGAAGGGGGCCTGTCCTACAATGAGCAGTTCTTC. Translating it yields CASSLEGGLSYNEQFF.

The chain combines TRBV5-1 with TRBJ1-5, with D perhaps matching TRBD1 (5 bases). CDR1 and CDR2 (germline): SGHRS, YFSETQ. The CDR3 is made up of 15 amino acids. V was clipped by 0 bases and J by 5 bases, with 12 bases between them. The CDR3 sequence: CASSLEGQGYQPQHF. The DNA of the CDR3 is TGCGCCAGCAGCTTGGAGGGGCAGGGCTATCAGCCCCAGCATTTT.

The chain carries TRBV2 and TRBJ1-6; 9 bases are shared with TRBD1. The CDR3 has 16 residues. The ends lost 5 bases at V and 12 bases at J; junction bases unmatched: 14. From germline, CDR1 is SNHLY and CDR2 FYNNEI. The CDR3 DNA follows: TGTGCCAGCAGTCCGCGGGGGACAGGGACTCCCAAACCCCTCCACTTT. It encodes CASSPRGTGTPKPLHF.

J is TRBJ1-1 and V is TRBV21-1. TRBV21-1 counts as a pseudogene. This CDR3 comprises 14 residues. This chain's CDR3 is CASSNLIGFTEAFF. The CDR3 nucleotides are TGTGCCAGCAGCAACTTGATAGGGTTCACTGAAGCTTTCTTT.

V usage is TRBV9 and J usage is TRBJ2-3, with TRBD2 as a possible D gene (6 bases). The V and J ends lost 4 bases and 1 base respectively, with 10 bases between them. This CDR3 is 14 amino acids long. Looked up from germline, CDR1 is SGDLS and CDR2 is YYNGEE. CDR3 sequence: CASSLGTGTDTQYF. The CDR3 region has the DNA TGTGCCAGCAGCCTCGGGACTGGCACAGATACGCAGTATTTT.

This clone was seen more than once but under ten times. V and J are TRBV28 and TRBJ1-2, with 7 bases that match TRBD1. V was clipped by 5 bases and J by 7 bases; unmatched bases: 4. This CDR3 comprises 12 residues. CDR1 is MDHEN and CDR2 is SYDVKM in the germline V gene. CDR3 sequence (DNA): TGTGCCAGCAGTCGACAGGGCTTTGGCTACACCTTC. Translation gives CASSRQGFGYTF.

V usage is TRBV14 and J usage is TRBJ1-2; weak D call: TRBD1 (5 bases). The CDR3 runs 16 residues. Germline V lookup: CDR1 SGHDN, CDR2 FVKESK. Trimming pared 4 bases from V and 5 bases from J, leaving 20 bases between. The CDR3 coding sequence is TGTGCCAGCAGCCCGACCCCCAGGGAGTCGCGGTATGGCTACACCTTC. Translated, it gives CASSPTPRESRYGYTF.

J is TRBJ2-7 and V is TRBV27; D ambiguous. Trimming removed 6 bases from V and 0 bases from J, with 12 bases in between. CDR1 and CDR2 from the germline V gene are MNHEY and SMNVEV (reference sequence). The CDR3 has 14 amino acids. The CDR3 reads CASSHGVSSYEQYF. CDR3 nucleotides: TGTGCCAGCAGCCATGGGGTGAGCTCCTACGAGCAGTACTTC.

The rearrangement joins TRBV19 to TRBJ1-4; 8 bases fit TRBD1. With V trimmed by 7 bases and J by 8 bases, 15 bases remained unmatched. There are 16 residues in the CDR3. Germline CDR1 is LNHDA and CDR2 is SQIVND (reference sequence). The CDR3 DNA is TGTGCCAGTACTGGGACAGGAGGCATGCTTGGAGAAAAACTGTTTTTT. It specifies CASTGTGGMLGEKLFF.

The gene calls are TRBV21-1 and TRBJ2-1; TRBD2 reflects the table's D call only, with no check against the DNA. TRBV21-1 has pseudogene status. The CDR3 covers 16 residues. The CDR3 is CASAEGMRDSYNEQFF. The DNA for the CDR3 is TGTGCCAGCGCGGAGGGAATGAGGGACTCCTACAATGAGCAGTTCTTC.

CDR3 sequence reads: CASSLTGRGQPQHF. The CDR3, as DNA: TGTGCCAGCAGCTTGACAGGGAGAGGTCAGCCCCAGCATTTT. The chain combines TRBV5-5 with TRBJ1-5; D is perhaps TRBD1 (6 bases). The CDR3 has 14 residues. Trimming removed 1 base from V and 6 bases from J, with 11 bases in between. Germline loops: CDR1 SGHKS, CDR2 YYEKEE (reference sequence).